This T cell receptor beta chain was captured by sequencing in a study of OX40 agonist ivuxolimab in advanced cancers. Study-level background: People in dose escalation had one of these cancers: hepatocellular carcinoma, melanoma, renal cell or head and neck cancer. Of the participants, around 43% had some prior anti-PD-1, anti-PD-L1 or anti-CTLA-4 therapy, which was allowed. Two cutaneous melanoma patients and one hepatocellular carcinoma patient, three in all, had partial responses. Study outcomes and limitations: The authors also found low normalized T-cell clonal expansion in some nonresponders.

A single count supports this clone. Its target is unknown. Here immunoSEQ multiplex PCR was the method, and the copy in TCRdb shows in-frame clones only, minus some. The sample has about 120,000 clones, 90% to 95% seen once; the top ten hold around 0.15%. The V and J ends lost 0 bases and 3 bases, in that order; junction bases with no gene match: 3. CDR3 length: 16 amino acids. Germline V gives CDR1 SGHNT, CDR2 YYREEE (reference sequence). J is TRBJ2-1 and V is TRBV5-4; TRBD2 matches 10 bases. This specimen consisted of CD4+ or CD8+ T cells sorted from blood, obtained in a trial of the OX40 agonist ivuxolimab. The source is an adult with an advanced solid tumor such as melanoma, head and neck, liver or kidney cancer. The CDR3 bases are TGTGCCAGCAGCTTGGAACCTAGCGGGGGCTACAATGAGCAGTTCTTC. This sequence encodes CASSLEPSGGYNEQFF. Based on the CDR3 plus reference TRBV5-4 and TRBJ2-1, the full variable domain is ETGVTQSPTHLIKTRGQQVTLRCSSQSGHNTVSWYQQALGQGPQFIFQYYREEENGRGNFPPRFSGLQFPNYSSELNVNALELDDSALYLCASSLEPSGGYNEQFFGPGTRLTVL.